This T cell receptor (beta chain) derives from a study of human CD8 memory T cell subsets. The CDR3 contains 18 residues. Germline V gene lookup returns CDR1 LNHNV and CDR2 YYDKDF (reference sequence). The TCR beta sequencing libraries came from UMI-labeled 5' RACE. TCRdb reanalyzed the 5' RACE reads, giving one entry per CDR3 protein sequence and no DNA. Its table records 6,500 to 7,000 distinct CDR3 sequences. For every subset, the RNA was derived from duplicate vials of approximately 150,000 sorted CD8+ T cells. The rearrangement joins TRBV15 to TRBJ2-1; TCRdb proposes TRBD2, but this gene call is untestable without DNA. This TCR was recovered from a human donor in good health. The sample consisted of CD8+ T cells from PBMCs. Here the CDR3 reads CATSRDRGRTSGNNEQFF.